Included here is one TCR beta chain sequence, with context. The antigen remains undetermined. The sample is drawn from a study of blood T cells in healthy people across ages. Study outcomes and limitations: Estimates based on one million T cells were treated as lower bounds. PBMCs that were unsorted prevented a conclusive naive versus antigen-experienced comparison.

Per germline, CDR1 SGDLS and CDR2 YYNGEE. Trimming stripped 0 bases from V and 4 bases from J, with 13 bases between. CDR3 length: 15 residues. Through a sample-barcoded 5' primer and a J-beta primer mix, a second PCR was run for roughly 6 to 12 cycles. TCRdb re-called the 5' RACE reads through MiXCR, storing one row per CDR3 protein. The sample lists about 900,000 distinct CDR3 sequences, approximately 49% occurring once. The chain carries TRBV9 and TRBJ2-5; no firm D call. This TCR was recovered from a man in his thirties or forties in good health. Sequences were obtained from blood. The CDR3 DNA is TGTGCCAGCAGCGTAGAATTGGGCCTAGGAGAGACCCAGTACTTC. This encodes CASSVELGLGETQYF.